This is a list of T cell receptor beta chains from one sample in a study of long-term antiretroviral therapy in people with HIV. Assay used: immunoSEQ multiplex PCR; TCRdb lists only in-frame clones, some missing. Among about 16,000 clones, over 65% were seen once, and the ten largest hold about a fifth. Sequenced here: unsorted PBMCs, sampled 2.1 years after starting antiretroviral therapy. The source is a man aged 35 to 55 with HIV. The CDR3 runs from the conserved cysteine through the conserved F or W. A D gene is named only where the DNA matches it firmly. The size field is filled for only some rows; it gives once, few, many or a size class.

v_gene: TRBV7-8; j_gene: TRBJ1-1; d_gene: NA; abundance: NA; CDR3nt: TGTGCCAGCAGCTTAGGGGCGACTGAAGCTTTCTTT; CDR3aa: CASSLGATEAFF
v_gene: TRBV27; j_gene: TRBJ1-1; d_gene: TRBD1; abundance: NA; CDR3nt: TGTGCCAGCAGTTTCCTGACAGGGTTGAACACTGAAGCTTTCTTT; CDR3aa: CASSFLTGLNTEAFF
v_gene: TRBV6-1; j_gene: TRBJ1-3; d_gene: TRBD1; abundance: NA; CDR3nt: TGTGCCAGCAGTGAAAGGGGGACAGGGCCCTCTGGAAACACCATATATTTT; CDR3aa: CASSERGTGPSGNTIYF
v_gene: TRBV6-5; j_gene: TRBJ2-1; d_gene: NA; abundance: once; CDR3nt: TGTGCCACCAACGCCGGCGACTACAATGAGCAGTTCTTC; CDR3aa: CATNAGDYNEQFF
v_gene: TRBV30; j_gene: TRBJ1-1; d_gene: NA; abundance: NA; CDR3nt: TGTGCCTGGAGGGGCTTAGGGGGGAGGGCTGAAGCTTTCTTT; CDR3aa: CAWRGLGGRAEAFF
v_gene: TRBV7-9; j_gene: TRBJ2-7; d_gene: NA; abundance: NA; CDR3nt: TGTGCCAGCAGCTTAATTAATGGTCAATCCTACGAGCAGTACTTC; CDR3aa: CASSLINGQSYEQYF
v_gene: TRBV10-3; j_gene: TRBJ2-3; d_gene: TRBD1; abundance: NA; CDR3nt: TGTGCCATCAGGGGGACAGGGAAGACAGATACGCAGTATTTT; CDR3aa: CAIRGTGKTDTQYF
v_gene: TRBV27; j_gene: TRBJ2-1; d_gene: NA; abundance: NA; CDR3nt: TGTGCCAGCATCTCCAACCTGGCTTACAATGAGCAGTTCTTC; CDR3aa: CASISNLAYNEQFF
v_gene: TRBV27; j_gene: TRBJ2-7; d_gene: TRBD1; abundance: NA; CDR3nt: TGTGCCAGCAGTCCCTCGGGACAGGGGGTGACCTACGAGCAGTACTTC; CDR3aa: CASSPSGQGVTYEQYF
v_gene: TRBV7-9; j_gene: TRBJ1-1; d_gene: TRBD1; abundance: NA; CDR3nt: TGTGCCAGCAGCTTAGGGGGACAGGGGTTCTCTGAAGCTTTCTTT; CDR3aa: CASSLGGQGFSEAFF
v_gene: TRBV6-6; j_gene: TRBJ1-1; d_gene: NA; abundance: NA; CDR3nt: TGTGCCAGCACCCTCTCGGGGACTGAAGCTTTCTTT; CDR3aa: CASTLSGTEAFF
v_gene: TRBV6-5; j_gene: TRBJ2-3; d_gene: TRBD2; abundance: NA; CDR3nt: TGTGCCAGCAGTTGGACTAGCGGGAGCACAGATACGCAGTATTTT; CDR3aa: CASSWTSGSTDTQYF
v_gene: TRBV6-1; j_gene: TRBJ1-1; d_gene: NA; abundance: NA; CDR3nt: TGTGCCTCGAGAGGTCGATACACTGAAGCTTTCTTT; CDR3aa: CASRGRYTEAFF
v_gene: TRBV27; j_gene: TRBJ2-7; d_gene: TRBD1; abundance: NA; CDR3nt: TGTGCCAGCAGTTTATCGACAGGGTTCGAGCAGTACTTC; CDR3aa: CASSLSTGFEQYF
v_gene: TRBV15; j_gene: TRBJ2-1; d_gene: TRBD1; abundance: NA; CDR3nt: TGTGCCACCAGCAGAGGATGGGACAGGGATTACAATGAGCAGTTCTTC; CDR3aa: CATSRGWDRDYNEQFF
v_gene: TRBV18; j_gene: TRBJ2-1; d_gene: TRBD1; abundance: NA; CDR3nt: TGTGCCAGCTCACCAGGACAGGGTAGCTACAATGAGCAGTTCTTC; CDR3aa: CASSPGQGSYNEQFF
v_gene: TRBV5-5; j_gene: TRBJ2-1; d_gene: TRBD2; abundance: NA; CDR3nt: TGTGCCAGCAGCTATCGACTAGCGGGGGGTAATGAGCAGTTCTTC; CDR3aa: CASSYRLAGGNEQFF
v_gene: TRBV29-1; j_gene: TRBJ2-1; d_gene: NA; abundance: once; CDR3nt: TGCAGCGTTGAGTCCGAGACTAGTACTGAGCAGTTCTTC; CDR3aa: CSVESETSTEQFF
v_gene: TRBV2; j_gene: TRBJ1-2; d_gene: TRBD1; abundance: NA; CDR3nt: TGTGCCAGCAGGGACAGGGGGCAGGTCTATGGCTACACCTTC; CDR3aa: CASRDRGQVYGYTF
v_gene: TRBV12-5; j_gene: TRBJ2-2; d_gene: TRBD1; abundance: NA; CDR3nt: TGTGCTAGTGGTTCACAGGGGATTCTCACCGGGGAGCTGTTTTTT; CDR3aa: CASGSQGILTGELFF